Detailed here is one T cell receptor beta chain. The data were taken from a study of blood T cell repertoires in COVID-19. Study details: Spain, Italy and the United States supplied samples that represented acute and convalescent COVID-19. From T cells, B-cell-depleted T cells, or PBMCs came the material, which was cDNA or gDNA.

Germline CDR1 is MNHEY and CDR2 is SVGEGT. This CDR3 spans 14 amino acids. Trimming cost V 1 base and J 2 bases; bases outside gene matches: 1. Authors' analysis steps: Estimation of nucleated cell counts relied on the amplification of reference gene primers. Only in-frame clones appear in the TCRdb table, and some are missing; sequencing was by immunoSEQ multiplex PCR. Clone size and V and J calls were adopted from that table, with D and trimming inferred from the DNA. This sample carries approximately 68,000 clones, approximately 82% of them seen once, and the ten largest clones take about 16%. Input material: peripheral blood. The chain carries TRBV6-2 or TRBV6-3 and TRBJ1-2; 7 bases fit TRBD1. This TCR was recovered from a man older than 75 with active COVID-19. DNA for the CDR3: TGTGCCAGCAGTTACTTGACAGGGAACTATGGCTACACCTTC. Residues: CASSYLTGNYGYTF.